The rows below give T cell receptor beta chains drawn from one sample of a study of T cells in Graves' hyperthyroidism and ophthalmopathy. A single record per CDR3 protein comes from TCRdb applying MiXCR to the multiplex PCR reads. The sample shows around 360,000 distinct CDR3 sequences, roughly 15% of them seen only once. Specimen: blood. These receptors came from an older woman with Graves' ophthalmopathy. The CDR3 runs from the conserved cysteine through the conserved F or W. A D gene is named only where the DNA matches it firmly. The size field is filled for only some rows; it gives once, few, many or a size class.

j_call v_call clone_size d_call cdr3_nt cdr3_aa
TRBJ2-7 TRBV28 many TRBD1 TGTGCCAGCAGACGAGACCGGGACAGGGTCTACGAGCAGTACTTC CASRRDRDRVYEQYF
TRBJ1-3 TRBV29-1 NA NA TGCAGCGTTGAAGAGGGTCCCGGAAACACCATATATTTT CSVEEGPGNTIYF
TRBJ1-5 TRBV6-1 many NA TGTGCCAGCAGTGTGGGAGGGGATGGCAATCAGCCCCAGCATTTT CASSVGGDGNQPQHF
TRBJ1-2 TRBV7-9 few NA TGTGCCAGCAGCTCCCCCCTGGGGTACTACACCTTC CASSSPLGYYTF
TRBJ1-1 TRBV7-2 many NA TGTGCCAGCAGCTTAAGGCCCGGGGGCTTGAACACTGAAGCTTTCTTT CASSLRPGGLNTEAFF
TRBJ2-5 TRBV28 many TRBD2 TGTGCCAGCAGACTTACTAGCGGGATGTATGGAGAGACCCAGTACTTC CASRLTSGMYGETQYF
TRBJ2-5 TRBV5-1 many TRBD2 TGCGCCAGCAGCGGGGGGACGGGAGGGATGAAGACCCAGTACTTC CASSGGTGGMKTQYF
TRBJ2-2 TRBV20-1 many NA TGCAGTGCTACTCCGAAACTAGGAACCGGGGAGCTGTTTTTT CSATPKLGTGELFF
TRBJ2-7 TRBV20-1 NA TRBD2 TGCAGTGCTGAGGGGAGGGGCTCCTACGAGCAGTACTTC CSAEGRGSYEQYF
TRBJ2-5 TRBV28 many NA TGTGCCAGCAGCCGAAGGGGGGGGCGCGGGGAGACCCAGTACTTC CASSRRGGRGETQYF